The text below deals with one TCR beta chain. Per the original methods: Amplification from reference gene primers served as the basis for estimated nucleated cell counts. TCRdb keeps only in-frame clones here, not all; method: immunoSEQ multiplex PCR. Clonal size and the V and J genes are those of that table, whereas D and trimming came from the DNA. In the table there are 95,000 to 150,000 clones, roughly 84% of which are singletons. The entry originates in a study of blood T cell repertoires in COVID-19. About the research overall: In each case, the material was cDNA or gDNA derived from T cells, B-cell-depleted T cells, or PBMCs.

Membership in each cohort depended on participant-reported clinical history. The J segment lost 5 bases and the V segment lost 5 bases, leaving 15 bases of the junction unmatched. Germline V CDR1 and CDR2: SNHLY, FYNNEI. The CDR3 is 19 amino acids. The sequence was obtained from a woman aged 25 to 45 who had recovered from COVID-19. Material for sequencing was PBMCs or T cells enriched from blood (not recorded which). This chain joins TRBV2 and TRBJ2-1; TRBD2 matches at 13 bases. The CDR3 here is CASSRGTSGESVYNNEQFF. In DNA, the CDR3 is TGTGCCAGCAGTCGAGGGACTAGCGGGGAATCAGTGTATAACAATGAGCAGTTCTTC. Looking up the rest from reference TRBV2 and TRBJ2-1 gives the full variable domain: EPEVTQTPSHQVTQMGQEVILRCVPISNHLYFYWYRQILGQKVEFLVSFYNNEISEKSEIFDDQFSVERPDGSNFTLKIRSTKLEDSAMYFCASSRGTSGESVYNNEQFFGPGTRLTVL.